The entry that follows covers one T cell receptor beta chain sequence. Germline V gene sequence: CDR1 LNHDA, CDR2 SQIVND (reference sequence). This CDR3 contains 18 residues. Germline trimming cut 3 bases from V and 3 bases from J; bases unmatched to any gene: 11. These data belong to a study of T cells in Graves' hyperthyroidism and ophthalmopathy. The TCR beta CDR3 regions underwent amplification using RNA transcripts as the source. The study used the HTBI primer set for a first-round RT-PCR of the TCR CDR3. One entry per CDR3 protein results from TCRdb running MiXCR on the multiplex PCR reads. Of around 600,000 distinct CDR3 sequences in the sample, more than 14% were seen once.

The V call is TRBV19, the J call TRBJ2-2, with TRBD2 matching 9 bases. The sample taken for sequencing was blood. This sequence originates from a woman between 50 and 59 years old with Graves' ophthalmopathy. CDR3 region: CASSMKVIAGVYTGELFF. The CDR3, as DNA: TGTGCCAGTAGTATGAAAGTTATAGCGGGAGTATACACCGGGGAGCTGTTTTTT.